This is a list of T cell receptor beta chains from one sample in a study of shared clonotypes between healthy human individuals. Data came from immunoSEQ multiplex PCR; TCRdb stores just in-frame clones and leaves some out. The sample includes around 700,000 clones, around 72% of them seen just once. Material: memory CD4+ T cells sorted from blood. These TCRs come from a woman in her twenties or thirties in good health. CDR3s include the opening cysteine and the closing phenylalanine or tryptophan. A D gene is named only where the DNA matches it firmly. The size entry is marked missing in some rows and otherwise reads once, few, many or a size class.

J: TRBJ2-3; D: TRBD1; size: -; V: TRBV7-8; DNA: TGTGCCAGCAGCTCAACGCAAGGACAGGGGATGGTTACGCAGTATTTT; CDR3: CASSSTQGQGMVTQYF
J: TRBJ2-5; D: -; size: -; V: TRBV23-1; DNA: TGCGCCAGCAGTCCTTCCCTGGAGGCGGGGAGAAAAGAGACCCAGTACTTC; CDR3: CASSPSLEAGRKETQYF
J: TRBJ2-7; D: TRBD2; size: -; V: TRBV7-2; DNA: TGTGCCAGCAGCTTAGGACTAGCGGGAACCTACGAGCAGTACTTC; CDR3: CASSLGLAGTYEQYF
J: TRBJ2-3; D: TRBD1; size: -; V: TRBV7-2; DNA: TGTGCCAGCAGCTTAGGGTCCAGGGGGCTCGATACGCAGTATTTT; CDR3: CASSLGSRGLDTQYF
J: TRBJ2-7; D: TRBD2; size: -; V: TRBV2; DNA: TGTGCCACATCCGGGACTAGCGACACTTCCTACGAGCAGTACTTC; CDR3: CATSGTSDTSYEQYF
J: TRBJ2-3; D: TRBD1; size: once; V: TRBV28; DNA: TGTGCCAGCAGTTCTAACCAGGGGGCAGGCGAAACTAGCACAGATACGCAGTATTTT; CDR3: CASSSNQGAGETSTDTQYF
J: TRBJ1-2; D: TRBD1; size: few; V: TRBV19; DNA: TGTGCCAGCTTACGACAGGGGGCACGAGATGGCTACACCTTC; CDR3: CASLRQGARDGYTF
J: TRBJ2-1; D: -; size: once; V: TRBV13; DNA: TGTGCCAGCAGCCCCTACCCGGGAATCCAGTTCTTC; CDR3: CASSPYPGIQFF
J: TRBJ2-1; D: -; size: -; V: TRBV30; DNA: TGTGCCTGGAGTTTACTAGCACCTCACAATGAGCAGTTCTTC; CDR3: CAWSLLAPHNEQFF
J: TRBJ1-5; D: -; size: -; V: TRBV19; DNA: TGTGCCAGTAGTATAGTAGGGGGTGCCTTGGCTCAGCCCCAGCATTTT; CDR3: CASSIVGGALAQPQHF
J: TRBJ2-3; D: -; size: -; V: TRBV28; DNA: TGTGCCACCGATACTTCCGGGACGGTCACAGATACGCAGTATTTT; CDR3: CATDTSGTVTDTQYF
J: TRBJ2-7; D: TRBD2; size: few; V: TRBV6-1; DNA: TGTGCCAGCAGTGAGGGACTAGCGGGAGAAGGTGAGCAGTACTTC; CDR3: CASSEGLAGEGEQYF
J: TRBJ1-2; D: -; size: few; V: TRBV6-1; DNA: TGTGCCAGCAGTGAAACTGGGGGGAACTATGGCTACACCTTC; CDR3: CASSETGGNYGYTF
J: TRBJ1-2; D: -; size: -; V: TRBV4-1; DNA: TGCGCCAGCAGCCAGCCGGGAATCGGCTACACCTTC; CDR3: CASSQPGIGYTF
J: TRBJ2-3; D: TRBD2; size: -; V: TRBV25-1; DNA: TGTGCCACCATGACTAGCGGGAGAGTCTCAGATACGCAGTATTTT; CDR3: CATMTSGRVSDTQYF
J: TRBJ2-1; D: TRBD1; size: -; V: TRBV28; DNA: TGTGCCAGCAGACCATGGACAGGGAGGTCCTACAATGAGCAGTTCTTC; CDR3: CASRPWTGRSYNEQFF
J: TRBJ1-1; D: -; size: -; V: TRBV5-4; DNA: TGTGCCAGCAGCTATGCACCGGGAGCCGCGAACACTGAAGCTTTCTTT; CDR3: CASSYAPGAANTEAFF
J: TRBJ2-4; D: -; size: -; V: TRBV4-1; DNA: TGCGCCAGCAGCCAAGTAGGCTTAGCCAAAAACATTCAGTACTTC; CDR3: CASSQVGLAKNIQYF
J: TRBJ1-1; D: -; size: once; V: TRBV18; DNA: TGTGCCAGCTCAGCATCAATTTCACTGATGAACACTGAAGCTTTCTTT; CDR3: CASSASISLMNTEAFF
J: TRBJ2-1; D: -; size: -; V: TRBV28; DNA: TGTGCCAGCACCTCGACAGAGAGCTCCTACAATGAGCAGTTCTTC; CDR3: CASTSTESSYNEQFF
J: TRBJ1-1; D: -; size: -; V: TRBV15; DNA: TGTGCCACCAGCAAGGGCGGCATGAACACTGAAGCTTTCTTT; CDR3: CATSKGGMNTEAFF
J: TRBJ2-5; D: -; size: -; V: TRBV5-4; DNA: TGTGCCAGCAGCTTTTACAGCCAAGAGACCCAGTACTTC; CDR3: CASSFYSQETQYF
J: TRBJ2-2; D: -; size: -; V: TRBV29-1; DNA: TGCAGCGTTACTTGGGGAAACGGGGAGCTGTTTTTT; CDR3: CSVTWGNGELFF
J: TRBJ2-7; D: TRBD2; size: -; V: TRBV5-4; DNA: TGTGCCAGCAGCTCCGGGACTAGCCTTCACGAGCAGTACTTC; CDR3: CASSSGTSLHEQYF
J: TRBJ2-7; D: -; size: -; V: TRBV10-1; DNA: TGCGCCAGCAGCCCGGGACAAGGGGTGGGCGAGCAGTACTTC; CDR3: CASSPGQGVGEQYF
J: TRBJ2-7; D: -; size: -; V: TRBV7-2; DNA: TGTGCCAGCAGCTTAGCGAACAGGGCCTACGAGCAGTACTTC; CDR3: CASSLANRAYEQYF
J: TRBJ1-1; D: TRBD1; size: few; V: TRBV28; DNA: TGTGCCAGCAGGGACAGGATTCACACTGAAGCTTTCTTT; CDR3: CASRDRIHTEAFF
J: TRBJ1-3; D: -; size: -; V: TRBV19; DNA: TGTGCCAGTAGAGTCCCCTCTGGAAACACCATATATTTT; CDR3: CASRVPSGNTIYF
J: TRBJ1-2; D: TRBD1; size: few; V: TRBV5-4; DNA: TGTGCCAGCAGCCTGGACAGGATGGATATGGGCTACACCTTC; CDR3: CASSLDRMDMGYTF
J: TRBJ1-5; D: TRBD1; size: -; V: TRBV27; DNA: TGTGCCAGCAGTCCAAGGACAGGAGCTTATAGCAATCAGCCCCAGCATTTT; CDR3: CASSPRTGAYSNQPQHF
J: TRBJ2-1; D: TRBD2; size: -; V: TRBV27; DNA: TGTGCCAGCCACTTCCTTAGCGGGAGTCCTTACAATGAGCAGTTCTTC; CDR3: CASHFLSGSPYNEQFF
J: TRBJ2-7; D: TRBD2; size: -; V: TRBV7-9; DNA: TGTGCCAGCAGCTACAATAGCGGGAGGGCCGGCGAGCAGTACTTC; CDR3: CASSYNSGRAGEQYF
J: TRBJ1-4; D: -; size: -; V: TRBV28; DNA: TGTGCCAGCACCCTAAGGATAGGGGTAAATGAAAAACTGTTTTTT; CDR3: CASTLRIGVNEKLFF
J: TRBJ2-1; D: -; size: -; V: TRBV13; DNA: TGTGCCAGCAGCCTAACGGTCGGATACAATGAGCAGTTCTTC; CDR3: CASSLTVGYNEQFF
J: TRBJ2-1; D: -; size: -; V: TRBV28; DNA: TGTGCCAGCAGTTTAAGCTCAGGACTTTTTTCCAATGAGCAGTTCTTC; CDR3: CASSLSSGLFSNEQFF
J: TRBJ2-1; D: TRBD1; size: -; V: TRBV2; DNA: TGTGCCAGCAGTGCGTACAGGGGGAACTCCTACAATGAGCAGTTCTTC; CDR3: CASSAYRGNSYNEQFF
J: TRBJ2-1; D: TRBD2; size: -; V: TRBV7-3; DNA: TGTGCCAGCAGCTTAACGACTAGCGTAATGAGTGAGCAGTTCTTC; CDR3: CASSLTTSVMSEQFF
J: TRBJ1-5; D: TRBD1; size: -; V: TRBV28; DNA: TGTGCCAGCAGTCCACAGGGGGCGCGAAATCAGCCCCAGCATTTT; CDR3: CASSPQGARNQPQHF
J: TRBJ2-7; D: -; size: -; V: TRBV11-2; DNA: TGTGCCAGCAGCCGGGACCCACACCACGAGCAGTACTTC; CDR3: CASSRDPHHEQYF
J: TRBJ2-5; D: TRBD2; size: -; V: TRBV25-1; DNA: TGTGCCAGCAGTAACCGCGGGACTAGCAGTGGGACCCAGTACTTC; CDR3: CASSNRGTSSGTQYF
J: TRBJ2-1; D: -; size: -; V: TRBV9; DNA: TGTGCCAGCAGCGCGGGGAGCCCTTACAATGAGCAGTTCTTC; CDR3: CASSAGSPYNEQFF
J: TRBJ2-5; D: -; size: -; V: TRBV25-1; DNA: TGTGCCAGCACAGAGTCTTTGCAGGGCACAGAGACCCAGTACTTC; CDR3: CASTESLQGTETQYF
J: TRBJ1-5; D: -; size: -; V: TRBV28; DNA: TGTGCCAGCAGTTTTTCGGCAGGGTATCAGCCCCAGCATTTT; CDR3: CASSFSAGYQPQHF
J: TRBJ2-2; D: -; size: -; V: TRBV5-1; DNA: TGCGCCAGCAGCCGGAGGGCCGAGGGGACCGGGGAGCTGTTTTTT; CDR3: CASSRRAEGTGELFF
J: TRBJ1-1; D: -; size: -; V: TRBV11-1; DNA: TGTGCCAGCAGCTCCGCGGGGGGGCGCGGGATGAACACTGAAGCTTTCTTT; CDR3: CASSSAGGRGMNTEAFF
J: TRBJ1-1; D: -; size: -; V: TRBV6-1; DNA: TGTGCCAGCATCCCGACAGCGAACACTGAAGCTTTCTTT; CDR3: CASIPTANTEAFF
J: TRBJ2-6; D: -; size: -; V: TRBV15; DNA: TGTGCCACCAGCGGCCGACGATTCTCTGGGGCCAACGTCCTGACTTTC; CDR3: CATSGRRFSGANVLTF
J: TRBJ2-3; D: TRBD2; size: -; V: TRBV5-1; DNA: TGCGCCAGCAGCAGCATGCCGTCCGGGACTAGCGGAGATACGCAGTATTTT; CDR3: CASSSMPSGTSGDTQYF
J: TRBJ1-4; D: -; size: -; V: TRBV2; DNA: TGTGCCAGCAGTGACCTCCAGGGTCGTGAAAAACTGTTTTTT; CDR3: CASSDLQGREKLFF
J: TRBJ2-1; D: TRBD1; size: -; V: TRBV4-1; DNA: TGCGCCAGCAGGGAACAGGGGGCGCGTGAGCAGTTCTTC; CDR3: CASREQGAREQFF
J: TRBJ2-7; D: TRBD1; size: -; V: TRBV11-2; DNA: TGTGCCAGCAGCAACCTTGAGAGGACAGGATCCTACGAGCAGTACTTC; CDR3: CASSNLERTGSYEQYF
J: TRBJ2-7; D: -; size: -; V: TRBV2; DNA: TGTGCCAGCAGTGATCTGGGCTACGAGCAGTACTTC; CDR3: CASSDLGYEQYF